A selection of T cell receptor beta chains follows, all from one sample in a study of hypomethylating agent response in myelodysplastic syndrome. Assay used: immunoSEQ multiplex PCR; TCRdb lists only in-frame clones, some missing. The table shows approximately 6,600 clones, with approximately 80% occurring only once. The sample consisted of bone marrow, taken before or after starting hypomethylating agent treatment for myelodysplastic syndrome (not recorded which). The receptors shown here come from a human donor with myelodysplastic syndrome. The CDR3 runs from the conserved cysteine through the conserved F or W. D genes are given only for firm matches. Size is stated for part of the rows, as once, few or many counts, or as a class when the clone is expanded.

V gene,J gene,clone size,D gene,CDR3 DNA,CDR3 protein
TRBV2,TRBJ2-1,-,-,TGTGCCAGCAGTCGTTTTCCTGTCAATGAGCAGTTCTTC,CASSRFPVNEQFF
TRBV19,TRBJ2-3,few,-,TGTGCCAGTAGACCCCCCCGGGGGTACCCAGATACGCAGTATTTT,CASRPPRGYPDTQYF
TRBV25-1,TRBJ2-5,-,TRBD2,TGTGCCAGCAGCCCACATAGCGGGAGGGCCAGGGAGACCCAGTACTTC,CASSPHSGRARETQYF
TRBV4-1,TRBJ1-5,few,-,TGCGCCAGCAGCCAAGTCCATAGCAATCAGCCCCAGCATTTT,CASSQVHSNQPQHF
TRBV11-2,TRBJ2-4,-,TRBD2,TGTGCCAGCAGGTCCCTAGCGGGGGGGTTCAAAAACATTCAGTACTTC,CASRSLAGGFKNIQYF
TRBV10-3,TRBJ2-7,-,-,TGTGCCTCCGACGACAGCAACTACGAGCAGTACTTC,CASDDSNYEQYF
TRBV19,TRBJ1-2,-,-,TGTGCCAGTACAGGGTATTCCCATGGCTACACCTTC,CASTGYSHGYTF
TRBV5-6,TRBJ1-1,-,-,TGTGCCAGCAGCTTGGGAGCAGGGGCCGTCATGAACACTGAAGCTTTCTTT,CASSLGAGAVMNTEAFF
TRBV7-2,TRBJ2-1,-,TRBD2,TGTGCCAGCAGCTTAGGCGGGGCTAGCGGGGGCTACAATGAGCAGTTCTTC,CASSLGGASGGYNEQFF
TRBV14,TRBJ1-6,-,-,TGTGCCAGCAGCCGTAACGCAGGGGCGGAAAATTCACCCCTCCACTTT,CASSRNAGAENSPLHF